This T cell receptor beta chain was sequenced in a study of PD-L1 blockade in urothelial cancer. The V gene's germline CDR1 is LGHNT and CDR2 FRNRAP. There are 14 residues in the CDR3. Trimming removed 0 bases from V and 7 bases from J, with 12 bases in between. This table comes from immunoSEQ multiplex PCR, and its TCRdb copy is limited to in-frame clones, with some not included. Of about 55,000 clones listed, 75% are singletons. The time point: pretreatment peripheral blood. Each patient presented with locally advanced or metastatic urothelial carcinoma. The J gene is TRBJ2-5, the V gene TRBV12-5, with D hard to call. The TCR comes from a man aged 65 to 85 with urothelial cancer. The sample here was PBMCs, taken around atezolizumab (anti-PD-L1) treatment. CDR3 amino acids: CASGLVAGMGTQYF. In DNA form, the CDR3 reads TGTGCTAGTGGTTTGGTAGCAGGCATGGGGACCCAGTACTTC.